This paragraph reports one T cell receptor beta chain. No antigen is known for it. PCR employed 60 Vbeta and 13 Jbeta primers. The protocol was immunoSEQ multiplex PCR, while the TCRdb copy is restricted to in-frame clones and leaves out a portion. The sample carries tens of thousands of clones, approximately 80% recorded once. The data belong to a study of cytomegalovirus exposure and HLA in healthy donors. Study-level background: T cells numbering around 190 million yielded fewer than 140 million unique TCR beta sequences in an earlier analysis.

Overall study findings and caveats: Rarity marked most TCR sequences, yet some public TCRs occurred in many donors. Later analysis demonstrated an association between a missense DCLRE1C variant and TCR beta V- and J-gene trimming.

The sequence came from a woman aged 35 to 49 in good health and CMV-seropositive. Sequenced: PBMCs.

The CDR3 sequence: CASSRGNPYEQYF. The CDR3 DNA sequence: TGTGCCAGCTCACGGGGCAACCCCTACGAGCAGTACTTC. V and J are TRBV18 and TRBJ2-7; possible D gene TRBD1, 5 bases. The germline CDR1 and CDR2 sequences are KGHSH and LQKENI. This CDR3 spans 13 amino acids. The V gene lost 4 bases and the J gene lost 2 bases, with 9 bases spanning the gap.